This T cell receptor beta chain emerged from a study of identical twins. This clonotype was picked up many times. Antigen specificity is unknown. Each cDNA held unique molecular identifiers, and template switching gave it a universal primer site. TCRdb recomputed calls from the 5' RACE reads with MiXCR, one row per CDR3 protein. The profile shows under 350,000 distinct CDR3 sequences, over 8.5% of them singletons. The CDR3 is made up of 13 amino acids. Trimming removed 5 bases at V and 5 bases at J, with 12 bases between. Findings and limits, study-wide: Where beta out-of-frame sequences were concerned, excess twin sharing was weaker.

These data were also filed under a second study, of yellow fever vaccine responses in identical twins.

The receptor was derived from a woman between 18 and 29 years old in good health. This rearrangement joins TRBV12-3 or TRBV12-4 to TRBJ2-5; D perhaps matches TRBD2 (6 bases). Sequences were obtained from CD8+ T cells sorted from blood. The CDR3 nucleotides read TGTGCCAGCAGTCCGACTAGTGGGGAGACCCAGTACTTC. This translates into CASSPTSGETQYF.